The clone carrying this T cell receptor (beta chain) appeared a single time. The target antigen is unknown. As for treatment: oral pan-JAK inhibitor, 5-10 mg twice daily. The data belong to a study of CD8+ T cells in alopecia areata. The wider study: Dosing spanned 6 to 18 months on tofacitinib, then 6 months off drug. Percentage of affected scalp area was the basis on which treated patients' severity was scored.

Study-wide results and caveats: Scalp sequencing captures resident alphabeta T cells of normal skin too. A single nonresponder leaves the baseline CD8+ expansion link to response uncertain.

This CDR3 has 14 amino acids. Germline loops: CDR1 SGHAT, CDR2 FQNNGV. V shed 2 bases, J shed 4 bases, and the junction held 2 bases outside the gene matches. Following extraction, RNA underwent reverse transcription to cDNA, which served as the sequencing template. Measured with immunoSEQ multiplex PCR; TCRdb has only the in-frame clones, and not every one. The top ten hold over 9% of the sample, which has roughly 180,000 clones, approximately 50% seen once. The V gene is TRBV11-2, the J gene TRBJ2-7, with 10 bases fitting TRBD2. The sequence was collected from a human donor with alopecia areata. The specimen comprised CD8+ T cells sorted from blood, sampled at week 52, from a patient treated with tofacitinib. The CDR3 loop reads CASSLLAGDYEQYF. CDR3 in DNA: TGTGCCAGCAGCTTACTAGCGGGAGATTACGAGCAGTACTTC.